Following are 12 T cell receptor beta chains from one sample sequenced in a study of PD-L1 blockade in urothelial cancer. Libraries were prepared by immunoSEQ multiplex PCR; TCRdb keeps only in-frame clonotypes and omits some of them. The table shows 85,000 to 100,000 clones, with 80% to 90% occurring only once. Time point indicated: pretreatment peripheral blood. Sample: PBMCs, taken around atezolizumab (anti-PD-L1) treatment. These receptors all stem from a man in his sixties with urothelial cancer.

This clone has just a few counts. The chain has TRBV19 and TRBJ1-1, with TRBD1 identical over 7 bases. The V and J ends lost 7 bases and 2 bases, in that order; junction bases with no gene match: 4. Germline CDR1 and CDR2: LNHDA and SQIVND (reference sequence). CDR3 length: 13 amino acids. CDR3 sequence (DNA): TGTGCCAGTAACAGGGGAAGAAACACTGAAGCTTTCTTT. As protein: CASNRGRNTEAFF.

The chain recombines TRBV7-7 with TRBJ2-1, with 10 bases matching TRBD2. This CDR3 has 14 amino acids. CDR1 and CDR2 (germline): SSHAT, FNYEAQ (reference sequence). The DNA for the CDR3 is TGTGCTGGGGGTGCTAGCGGGAGATACAATGAGCAGTTCTTC. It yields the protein CAGGASGRYNEQFF.

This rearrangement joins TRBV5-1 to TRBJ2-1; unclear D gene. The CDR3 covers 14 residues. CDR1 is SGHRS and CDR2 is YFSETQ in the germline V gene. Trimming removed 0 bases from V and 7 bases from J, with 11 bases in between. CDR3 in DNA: TGCGCCAGCAGCTTGGGACTCGAAAGGAATGAGCAGTTCTTC. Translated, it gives CASSLGLERNEQFF.

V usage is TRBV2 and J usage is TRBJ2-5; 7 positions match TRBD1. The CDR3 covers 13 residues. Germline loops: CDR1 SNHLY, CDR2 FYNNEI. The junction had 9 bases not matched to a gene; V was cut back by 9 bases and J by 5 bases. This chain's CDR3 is CARGLRGGETQYF. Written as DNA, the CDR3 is TGTGCCAGGGGGTTGAGAGGGGGCGAGACCCAGTACTTC.

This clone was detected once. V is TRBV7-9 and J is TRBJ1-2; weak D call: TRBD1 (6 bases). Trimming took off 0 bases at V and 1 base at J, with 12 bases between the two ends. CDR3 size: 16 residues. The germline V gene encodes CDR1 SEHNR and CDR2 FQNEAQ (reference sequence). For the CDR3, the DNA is TGTGCCAGCAGCTTAGCCCCAGGGGCCGATAACTATGGCTACACCTTC. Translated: CASSLAPGADNYGYTF.

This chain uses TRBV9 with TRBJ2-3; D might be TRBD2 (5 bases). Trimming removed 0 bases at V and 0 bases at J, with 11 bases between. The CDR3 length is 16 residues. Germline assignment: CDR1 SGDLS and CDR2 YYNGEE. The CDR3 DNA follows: TGTGCCAGCAGCGTAGCCGGGGTACCTAGCACAGATACGCAGTATTTT. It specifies CASSVAGVPSTDTQYF.

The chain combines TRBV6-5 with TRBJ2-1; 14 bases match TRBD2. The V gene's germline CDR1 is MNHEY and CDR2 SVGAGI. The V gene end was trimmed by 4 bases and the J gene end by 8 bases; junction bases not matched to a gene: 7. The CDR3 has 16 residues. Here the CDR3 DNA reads TGTGCCAGCAGTTGGCTGACTAGCGGGAGGGGGTATGAGCAGTTCTTC. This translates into CASSWLTSGRGYEQFF.

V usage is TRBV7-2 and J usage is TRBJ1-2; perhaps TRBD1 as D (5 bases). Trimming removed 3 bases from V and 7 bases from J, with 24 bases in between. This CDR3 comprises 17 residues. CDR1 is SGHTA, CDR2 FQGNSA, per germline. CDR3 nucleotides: TGTGCCAGCAGCTTCAGGGAGGCCTCCATGGGGTCCCCTGGCTACACCTTC. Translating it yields CASSFREASMGSPGYTF.

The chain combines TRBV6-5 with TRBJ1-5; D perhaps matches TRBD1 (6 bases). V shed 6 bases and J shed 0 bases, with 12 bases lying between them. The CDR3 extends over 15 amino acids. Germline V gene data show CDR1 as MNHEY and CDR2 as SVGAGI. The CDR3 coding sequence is TGTGCCAGCAGCCCCGGACAGAATAGCAATCAGCCCCAGCATTTT. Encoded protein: CASSPGQNSNQPQHF.

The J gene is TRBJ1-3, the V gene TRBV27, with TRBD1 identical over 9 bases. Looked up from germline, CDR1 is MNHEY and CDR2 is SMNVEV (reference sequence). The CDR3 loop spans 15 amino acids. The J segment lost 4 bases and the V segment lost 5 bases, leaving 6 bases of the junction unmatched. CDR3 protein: CASSRTGVGGNTIYF. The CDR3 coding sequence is TGTGCCAGCAGTAGGACAGGGGTGGGAGGAAACACCATATATTTT.

The CDR3 sequence: CASRTGEGVNEQFF. In DNA, the CDR3 is TGTGCCAGCAGAACAGGGGAAGGGGTCAATGAGCAGTTCTTC. The gene calls are TRBV6-1 and TRBJ2-1, with 7 bases that match TRBD1. The CDR3 runs to 14 residues. The V segment lost 6 bases and the J segment 6 bases; nucleotides outside the gene matches: 8. The germline V gene has CDR1 MNHNS and CDR2 SASEGT.

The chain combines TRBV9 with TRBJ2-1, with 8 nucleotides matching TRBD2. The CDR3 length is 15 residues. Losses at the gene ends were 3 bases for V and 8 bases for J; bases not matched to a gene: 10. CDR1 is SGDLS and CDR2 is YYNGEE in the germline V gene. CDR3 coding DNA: TGTGCCAGCAGCGGACTAGCGTTAGGGAGCTATGAGCAGTTCTTC. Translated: CASSGLALGSYEQFF.